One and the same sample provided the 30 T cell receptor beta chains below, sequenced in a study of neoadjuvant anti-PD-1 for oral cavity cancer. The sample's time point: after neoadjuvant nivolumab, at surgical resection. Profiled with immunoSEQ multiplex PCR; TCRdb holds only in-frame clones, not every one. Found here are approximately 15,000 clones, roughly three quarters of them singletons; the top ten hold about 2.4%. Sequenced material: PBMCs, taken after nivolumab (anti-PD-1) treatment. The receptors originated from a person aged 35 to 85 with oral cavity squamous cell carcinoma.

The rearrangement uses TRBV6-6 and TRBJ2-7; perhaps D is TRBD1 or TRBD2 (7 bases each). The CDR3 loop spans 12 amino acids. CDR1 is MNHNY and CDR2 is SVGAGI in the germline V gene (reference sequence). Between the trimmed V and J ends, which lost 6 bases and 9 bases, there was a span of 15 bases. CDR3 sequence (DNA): TGTGCCAGCAGCCCCAGGGGGGGTCTGCAGTACTTC. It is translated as CASSPRGGLQYF.

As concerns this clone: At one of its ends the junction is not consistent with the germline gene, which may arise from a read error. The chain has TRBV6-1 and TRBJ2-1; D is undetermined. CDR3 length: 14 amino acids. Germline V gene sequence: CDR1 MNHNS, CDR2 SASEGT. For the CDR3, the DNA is TGTGCCAGCACTGAAGGTCCAGCCTACAATGAGCAGTTCTTC. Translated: CASTEGPAYNEQFF.

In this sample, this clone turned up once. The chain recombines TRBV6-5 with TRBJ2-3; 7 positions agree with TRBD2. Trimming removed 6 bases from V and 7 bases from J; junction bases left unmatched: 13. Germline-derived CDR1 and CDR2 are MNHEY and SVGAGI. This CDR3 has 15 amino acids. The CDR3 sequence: CASSPGTILPHTQYF. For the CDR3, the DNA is TGTGCCAGCAGCCCCGGGACTATACTCCCTCATACGCAGTATTTT.

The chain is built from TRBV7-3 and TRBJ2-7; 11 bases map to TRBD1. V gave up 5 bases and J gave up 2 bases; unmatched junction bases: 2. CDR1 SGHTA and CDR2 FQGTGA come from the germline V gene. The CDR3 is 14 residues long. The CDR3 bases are TGTGCCAGCAGCCGGGGACAGGGGGCCTACGAGCAGTACTTC. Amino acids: CASSRGQGAYEQYF.

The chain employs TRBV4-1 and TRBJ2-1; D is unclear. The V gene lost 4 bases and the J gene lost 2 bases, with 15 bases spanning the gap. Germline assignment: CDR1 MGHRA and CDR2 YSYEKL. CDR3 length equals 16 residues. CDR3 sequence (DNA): TGCGCCAGCAGCCGTTTGGCAGGTATCACCTACAATGAGCAGTTCTTC. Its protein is CASSRLAGITYNEQFF.

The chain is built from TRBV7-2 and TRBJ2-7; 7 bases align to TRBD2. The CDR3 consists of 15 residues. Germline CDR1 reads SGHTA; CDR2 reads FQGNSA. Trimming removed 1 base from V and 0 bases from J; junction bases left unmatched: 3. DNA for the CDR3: TGTGCCAGCAGCTTAGTAGCTAGCGGCTCCTACGAGCAGTACTTC. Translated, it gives CASSLVASGSYEQYF.

CDR3: CASSLGSGYRGYEQYF. The CDR3 nucleotides read TGCGCCAGCAGCTTGGGATCAGGGTATAGGGGGTACGAGCAGTACTTC. The chain joins TRBV5-1 to TRBJ2-7, with D tentatively TRBD1 (6 bases). Trimming cost V 0 bases and J 4 bases, with 17 bases left between them. Germline loops: CDR1 SGHRS, CDR2 YFSETQ. The CDR3 consists of 16 residues.

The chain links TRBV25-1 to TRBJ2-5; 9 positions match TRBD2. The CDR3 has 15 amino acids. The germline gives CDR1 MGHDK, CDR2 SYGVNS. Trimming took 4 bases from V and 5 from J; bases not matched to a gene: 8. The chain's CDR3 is CASSVVAGAGETQYF. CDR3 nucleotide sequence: TGTGCCAGCAGTGTTGTAGCGGGGGCGGGGGAGACCCAGTACTTC.

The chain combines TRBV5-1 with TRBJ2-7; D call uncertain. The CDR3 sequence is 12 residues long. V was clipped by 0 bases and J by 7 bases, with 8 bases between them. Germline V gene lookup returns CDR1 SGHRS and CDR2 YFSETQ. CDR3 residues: CASSLGVGEQYF. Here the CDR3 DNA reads TGCGCCAGCAGCTTGGGGGTTGGTGAGCAGTACTTC.

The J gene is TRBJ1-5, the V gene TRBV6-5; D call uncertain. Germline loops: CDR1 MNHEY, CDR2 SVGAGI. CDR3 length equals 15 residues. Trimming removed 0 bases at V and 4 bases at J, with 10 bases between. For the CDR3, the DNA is TGTGCCAGCAGTTACTCGAGGGTCAGTAATCAGCCCCAGCATTTT. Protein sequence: CASSYSRVSNQPQHF.

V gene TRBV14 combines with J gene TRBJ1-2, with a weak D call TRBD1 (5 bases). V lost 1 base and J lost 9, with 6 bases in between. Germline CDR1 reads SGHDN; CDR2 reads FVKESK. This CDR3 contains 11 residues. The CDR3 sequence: CASSQGQRYTF. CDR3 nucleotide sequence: TGTGCCAGCAGCCAAGGACAGCGCTACACCTTC. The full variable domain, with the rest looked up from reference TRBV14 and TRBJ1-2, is EAGVTQFPSHSVIEKGQTVTLRCDPISGHDNLYWYRRVMGKEIKFLLHFVKESKQDESGMPNNRFLAERTGGTYSTLKVQPAELEDSGVYFCASSQGQRYTFGSGTRLTVV.

The CDR3 sequence is CASSFGQILGDGYTF. For the CDR3, the DNA is TGCGCCAGCAGCTTCGGACAGATCCTTGGGGATGGCTACACCTTC. This sequence joins TRBV5-1 and TRBJ1-2, with D possibly TRBD1 on 6 matching bases. V was pared by 2 bases and J by 6 bases, with 17 bases between. This CDR3 has 15 residues. Germline CDR1 and CDR2: SGHRS and YFSETQ.

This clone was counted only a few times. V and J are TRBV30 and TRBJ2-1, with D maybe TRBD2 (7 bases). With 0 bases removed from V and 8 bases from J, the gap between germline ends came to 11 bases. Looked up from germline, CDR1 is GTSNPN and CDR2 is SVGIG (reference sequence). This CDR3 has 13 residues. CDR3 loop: CAWSVTGRDEQFF. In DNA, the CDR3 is TGTGCCTGGAGTGTAACAGGGAGGGATGAGCAGTTCTTC.

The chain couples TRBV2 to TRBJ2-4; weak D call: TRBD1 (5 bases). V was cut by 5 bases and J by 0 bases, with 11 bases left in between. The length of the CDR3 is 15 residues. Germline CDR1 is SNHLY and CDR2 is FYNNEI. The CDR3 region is CASSHRFLAKNIQYF. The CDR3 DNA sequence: TGTGCCAGCAGTCACAGGTTTCTAGCCAAAAACATTCAGTACTTC.

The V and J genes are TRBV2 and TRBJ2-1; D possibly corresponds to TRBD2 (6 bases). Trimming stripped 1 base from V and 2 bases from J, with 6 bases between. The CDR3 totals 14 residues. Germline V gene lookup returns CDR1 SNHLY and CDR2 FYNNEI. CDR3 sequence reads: CASSEGTTYNEQFF. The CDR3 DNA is TGTGCCAGCAGTGAAGGGACTACCTACAATGAGCAGTTCTTC.

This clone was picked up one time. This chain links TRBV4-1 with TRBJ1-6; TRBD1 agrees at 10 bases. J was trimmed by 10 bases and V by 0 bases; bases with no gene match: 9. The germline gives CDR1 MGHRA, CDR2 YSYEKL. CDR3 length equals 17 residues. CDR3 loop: CASSQDSYGTGESPLHF. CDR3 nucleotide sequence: TGCGCCAGCAGCCAAGATAGTTACGGGACAGGGGAATCACCCCTCCACTTT.

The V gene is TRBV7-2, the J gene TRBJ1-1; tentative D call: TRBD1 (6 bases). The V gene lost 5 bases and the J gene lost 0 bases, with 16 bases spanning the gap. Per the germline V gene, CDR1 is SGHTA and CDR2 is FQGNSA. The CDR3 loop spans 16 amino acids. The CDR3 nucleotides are TGTGCCAGCAGCCACGGGGGGCGAGTGATGAACACTGAAGCTTTCTTT. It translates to CASSHGGRVMNTEAFF.

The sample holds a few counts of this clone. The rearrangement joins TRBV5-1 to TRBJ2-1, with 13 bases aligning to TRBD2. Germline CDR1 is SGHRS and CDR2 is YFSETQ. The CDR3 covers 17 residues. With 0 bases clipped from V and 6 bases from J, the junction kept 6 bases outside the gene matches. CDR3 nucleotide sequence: TGCGCCAGCAGCTTGGAAGGACTAGCGGGAGTACTCAATGAGCAGTTCTTC. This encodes CASSLEGLAGVLNEQFF.

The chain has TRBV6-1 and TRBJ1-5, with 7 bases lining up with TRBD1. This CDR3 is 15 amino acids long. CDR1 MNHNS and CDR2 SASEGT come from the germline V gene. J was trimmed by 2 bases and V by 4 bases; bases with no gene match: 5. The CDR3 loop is CASSARTGGNQPQHF. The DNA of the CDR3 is TGTGCCAGCAGTGCCCGTACAGGGGGCAATCAGCCCCAGCATTTT.

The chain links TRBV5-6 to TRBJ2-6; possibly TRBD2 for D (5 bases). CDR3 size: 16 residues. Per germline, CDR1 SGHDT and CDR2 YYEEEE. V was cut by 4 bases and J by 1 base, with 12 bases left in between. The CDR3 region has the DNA TGTGCCAGCAGCCACCGGGGTCCTTCTGGGGCCAACGTCCTGACTTTC. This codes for CASSHRGPSGANVLTF.

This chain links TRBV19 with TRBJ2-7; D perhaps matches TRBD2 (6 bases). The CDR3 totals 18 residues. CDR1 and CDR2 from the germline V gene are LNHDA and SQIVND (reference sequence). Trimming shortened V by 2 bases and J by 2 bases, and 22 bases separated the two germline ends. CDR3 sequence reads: CASSILSGPTEGTYEQYF. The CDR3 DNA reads TGTGCCAGTAGTATACTTTCCGGGCCAACGGAGGGCACCTACGAGCAGTACTTC.

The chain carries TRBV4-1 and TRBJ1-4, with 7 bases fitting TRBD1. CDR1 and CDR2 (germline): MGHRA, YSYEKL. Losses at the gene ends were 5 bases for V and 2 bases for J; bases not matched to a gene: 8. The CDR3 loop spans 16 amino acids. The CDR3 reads CASSYRQGATNEKLFF. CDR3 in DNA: TGCGCCAGCAGCTATCGACAGGGAGCCACTAATGAAAAACTGTTTTTT.

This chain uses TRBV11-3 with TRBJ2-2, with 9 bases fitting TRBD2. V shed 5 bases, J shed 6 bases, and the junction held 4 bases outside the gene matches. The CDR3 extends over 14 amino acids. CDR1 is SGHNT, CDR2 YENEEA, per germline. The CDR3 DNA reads TGTGCCAGCAGCCGCGGGGGGGCGGCCGGGGAGCTGTTTTTT. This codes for CASSRGGAAGELFF.

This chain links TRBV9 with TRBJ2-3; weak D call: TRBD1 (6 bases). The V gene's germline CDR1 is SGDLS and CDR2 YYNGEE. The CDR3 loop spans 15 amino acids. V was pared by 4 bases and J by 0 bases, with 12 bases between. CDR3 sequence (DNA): TGTGCCAGCAGCCCAAAGACAGGTAGCACAGATACGCAGTATTTT. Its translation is CASSPKTGSTDTQYF. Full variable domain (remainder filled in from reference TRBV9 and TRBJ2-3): DSGVTQTPKHLITATGQRVTLRCSPRSGDLSVYWYQQSLDQGLQFLIQYYNGEERAKGNILERFSAQQFPDLHSELNLSSLELGDSALYFCASSPKTGSTDTQYFGPGTRLTVL.

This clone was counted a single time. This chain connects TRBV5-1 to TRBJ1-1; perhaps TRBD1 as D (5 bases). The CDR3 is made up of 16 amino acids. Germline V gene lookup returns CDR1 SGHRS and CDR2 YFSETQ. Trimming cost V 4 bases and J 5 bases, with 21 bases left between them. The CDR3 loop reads CASSQFWGLQGTEAFF. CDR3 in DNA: TGCGCCAGCAGCCAATTTTGGGGACTCCAAGGGACTGAAGCTTTCTTT.

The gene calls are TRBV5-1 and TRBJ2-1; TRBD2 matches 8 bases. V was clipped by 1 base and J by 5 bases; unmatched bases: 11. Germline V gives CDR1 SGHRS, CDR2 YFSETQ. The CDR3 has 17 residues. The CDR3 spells CASSLLLGAGANNEQFF. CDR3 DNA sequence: TGCGCCAGCAGCTTGCTTCTGGGAGCGGGGGCCAACAATGAGCAGTTCTTC.

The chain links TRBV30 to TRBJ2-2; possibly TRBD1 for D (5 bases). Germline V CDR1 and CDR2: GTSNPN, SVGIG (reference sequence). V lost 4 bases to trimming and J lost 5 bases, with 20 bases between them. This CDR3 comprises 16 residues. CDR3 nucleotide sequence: TGTGCCTGGACCCTGAGCGTAGGGGAACGAACCGGGGAGCTGTTTTTT. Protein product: CAWTLSVGERTGELFF.

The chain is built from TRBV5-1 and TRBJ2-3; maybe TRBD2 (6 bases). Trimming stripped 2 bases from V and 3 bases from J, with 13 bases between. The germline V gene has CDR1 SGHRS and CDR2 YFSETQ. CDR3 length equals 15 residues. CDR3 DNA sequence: TGCGCCAGCAGCTTTCTTGCGGGGTTAACAGATACGCAGTATTTT. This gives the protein CASSFLAGLTDTQYF.

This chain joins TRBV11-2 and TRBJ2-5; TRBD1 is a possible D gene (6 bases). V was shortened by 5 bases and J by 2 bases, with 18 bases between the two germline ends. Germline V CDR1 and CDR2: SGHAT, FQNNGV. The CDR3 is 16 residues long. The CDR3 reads CASSGWATGFQETQYF. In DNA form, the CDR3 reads TGTGCCAGCAGCGGGTGGGCTACAGGGTTTCAAGAGACCCAGTACTTC.

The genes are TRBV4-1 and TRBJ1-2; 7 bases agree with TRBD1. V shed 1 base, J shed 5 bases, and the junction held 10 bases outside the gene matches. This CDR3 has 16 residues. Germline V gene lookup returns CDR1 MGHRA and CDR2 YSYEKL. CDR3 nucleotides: TGCGCCAGCAGCCAAGCGGGACAGTTTCTCCTTTATGGCTACACCTTC. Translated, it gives CASSQAGQFLLYGYTF.